Here is one TCR beta chain with its context. This sample was taken from a study of blood T cell repertoires in COVID-19. About the study: PBMCs, B-cell-depleted T cells, or T cells provided the cDNA or gDNA that made up the material.

Looked up from germline, CDR1 is SGHRS and CDR2 is YFSETQ. The germline V and J ends were trimmed by 4 bases and 8 bases, with 10 bases remaining between them. The CDR3 spans 12 residues. Per the original data handling: Estimation of nucleated cell counts relied on the amplification of reference gene primers. Assay: immunoSEQ multiplex PCR; the TCRdb copy retains only in-frame clones and omits some. That table supplies the V and J calls and clone size; D and trimming were determined from the DNA. The data show 150,000 to 200,000 clones, 75% to 90% seen once. Participants, about 18 to 90 years old, spanned around 26 US areas. Participant-reported clinical history was the basis for cohort assignment.

The material sequenced was PBMCs or T cells enriched from blood (not recorded which). The origin of this receptor is a woman aged 55-69 years who had recovered from COVID-19. This chain connects TRBV5-1 to TRBJ2-4; D gene uncertain. CDR3 in amino acids: CASSQSQDIQYF. The CDR3 DNA reads as TGCGCCAGCAGCCAATCCCAGGACATTCAGTACTTC.